This T cell receptor (beta chain) is drawn from a study of T cell repertoires in cytomegalovirus infection. TCRdb processed the reads anew with MiXCR; each CDR3 protein has one entry. In the table there are 350,000 to 500,000 distinct CDR3 sequences, approximately 30% of which are singletons. The CDR3 covers 14 residues. The V gene's germline CDR1 is SGHTA and CDR2 FQGNSA. Trimming removed 7 bases from V and 5 bases from J, with 17 bases in between. Sequenced: PBMCs. This chain links TRBV7-2 with TRBJ2-5; D possibly corresponds to TRBD2 (6 bases). This clonotype was sampled from a human donor in good health (CMV status not recorded). Some clones in this sample may be carry-over from other donors' samples. Here the CDR3 reads CASTLAGSQETQYF. In nucleotides, the CDR3 is TGTGCCAGCACCCTGGCGGGGAGCCAGGAGACCCAGTACTTC.